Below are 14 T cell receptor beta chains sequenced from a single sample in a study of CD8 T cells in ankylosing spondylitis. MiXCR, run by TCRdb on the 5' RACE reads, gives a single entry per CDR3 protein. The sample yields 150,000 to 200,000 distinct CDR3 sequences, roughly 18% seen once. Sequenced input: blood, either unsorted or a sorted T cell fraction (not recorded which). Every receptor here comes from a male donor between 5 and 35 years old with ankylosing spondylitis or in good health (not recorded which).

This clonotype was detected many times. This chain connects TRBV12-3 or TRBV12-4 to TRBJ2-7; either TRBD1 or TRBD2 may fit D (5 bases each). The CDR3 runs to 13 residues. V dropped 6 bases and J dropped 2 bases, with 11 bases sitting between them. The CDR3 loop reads CASRTGAAYEQYF. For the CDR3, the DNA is TGTGCCAGCAGGACCGGGGCCGCCTACGAGCAGTACTTC.

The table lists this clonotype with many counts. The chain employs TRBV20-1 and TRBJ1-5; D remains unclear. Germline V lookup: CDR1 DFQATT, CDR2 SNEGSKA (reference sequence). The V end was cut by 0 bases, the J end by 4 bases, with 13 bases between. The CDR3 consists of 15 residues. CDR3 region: CSARDRWRRNQPQHF. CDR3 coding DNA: TGCAGTGCTAGAGATCGGTGGAGGAGGAATCAGCCCCAGCATTTT.

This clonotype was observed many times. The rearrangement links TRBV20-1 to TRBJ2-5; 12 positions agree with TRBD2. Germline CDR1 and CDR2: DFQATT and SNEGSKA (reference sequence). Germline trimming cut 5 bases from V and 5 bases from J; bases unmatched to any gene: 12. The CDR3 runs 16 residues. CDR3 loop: CSAGGELAGGRETQYF. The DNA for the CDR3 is TGCAGTGCTGGGGGGGAACTAGCGGGAGGACGTGAGACCCAGTACTTC.

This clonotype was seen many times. The CDR3 loop reads CSARGRPSGRAVGELFF. The CDR3 DNA sequence: TGCAGTGCTAGAGGTCGACCTAGCGGGAGGGCCGTCGGGGAGCTGTTTTTT. This chain connects TRBV20-1 to TRBJ2-2, with 12 bases fitting TRBD2. CDR3 length equals 17 residues. Germline CDR1 and CDR2: DFQATT and SNEGSKA (reference sequence). Germline trimming cut 1 base from V and 7 bases from J; bases unmatched to any gene: 10.

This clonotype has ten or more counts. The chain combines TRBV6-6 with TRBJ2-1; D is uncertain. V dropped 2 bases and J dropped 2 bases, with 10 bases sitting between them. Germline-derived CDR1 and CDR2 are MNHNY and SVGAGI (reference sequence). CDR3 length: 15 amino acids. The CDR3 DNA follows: TGTGCCAGCAGTTACGGAGTGGAGCCCTACAATGAGCAGTTCTTC. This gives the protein CASSYGVEPYNEQFF.

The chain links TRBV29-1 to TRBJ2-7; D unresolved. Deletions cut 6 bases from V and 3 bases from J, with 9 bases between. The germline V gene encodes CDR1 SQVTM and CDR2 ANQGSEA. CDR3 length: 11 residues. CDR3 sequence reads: CSVVGSYEQYF. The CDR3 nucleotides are TGCAGCGTCGTTGGAAGCTACGAGCAGTACTTC.

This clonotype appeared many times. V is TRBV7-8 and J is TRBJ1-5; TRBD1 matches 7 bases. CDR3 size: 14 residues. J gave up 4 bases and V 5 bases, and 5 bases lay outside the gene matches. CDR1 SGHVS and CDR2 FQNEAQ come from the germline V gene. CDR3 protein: CASSARGGNQPQHF. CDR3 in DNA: TGTGCCAGCAGCGCCAGGGGGGGGAATCAGCCCCAGCATTTT.

The CDR3, as DNA: TGCAGCGTTGAGAACAGGCCTAGCACAGATACGCAGTATTTT. This gives the protein CSVENRPSTDTQYF. The V gene is TRBV29-1, the J gene TRBJ2-3, with a possible D match to TRBD1 (5 bases). Trimming cost V 3 bases and J 0 bases, with 10 bases left between them. Per germline, CDR1 SQVTM and CDR2 ANQGSEA. The CDR3 extends over 14 amino acids.

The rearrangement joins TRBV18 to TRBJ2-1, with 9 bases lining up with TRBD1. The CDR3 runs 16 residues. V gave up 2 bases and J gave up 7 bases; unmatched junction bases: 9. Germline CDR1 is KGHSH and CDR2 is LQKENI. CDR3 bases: TGTGCCAGCTCACCAAGGGACAGGGTCGGTGGTAATGAGCAGTTCTTC. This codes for CASSPRDRVGGNEQFF.

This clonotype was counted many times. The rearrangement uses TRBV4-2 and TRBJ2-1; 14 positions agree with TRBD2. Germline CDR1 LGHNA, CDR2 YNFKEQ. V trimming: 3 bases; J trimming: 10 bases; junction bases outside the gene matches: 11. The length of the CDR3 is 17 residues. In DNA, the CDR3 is TGTGCCAGCAGCCAGGCTAGACTAGCGGGAGGGCCTGGCGAGCAGTTCTTC. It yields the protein CASSQARLAGGPGEQFF.

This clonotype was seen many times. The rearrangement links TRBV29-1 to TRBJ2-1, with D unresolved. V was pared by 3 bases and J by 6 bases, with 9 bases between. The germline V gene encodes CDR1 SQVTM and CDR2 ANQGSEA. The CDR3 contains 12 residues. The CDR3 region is CSVEGTINEQFF. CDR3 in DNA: TGCAGCGTTGAGGGTACGATCAATGAGCAGTTCTTC.

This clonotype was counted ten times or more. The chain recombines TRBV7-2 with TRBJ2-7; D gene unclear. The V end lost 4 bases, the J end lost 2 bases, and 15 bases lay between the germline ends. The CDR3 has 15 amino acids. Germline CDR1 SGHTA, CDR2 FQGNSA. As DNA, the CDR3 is TGTGCCAGCAGCTCGCGGTTAGGGATTCCCTACGAGCAGTACTTC. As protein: CASSSRLGIPYEQYF.

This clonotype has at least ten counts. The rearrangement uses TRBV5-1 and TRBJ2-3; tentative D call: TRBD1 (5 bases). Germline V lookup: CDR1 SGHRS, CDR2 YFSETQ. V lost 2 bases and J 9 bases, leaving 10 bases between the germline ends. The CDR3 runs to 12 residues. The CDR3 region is CASSFDSGTQYF. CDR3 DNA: TGCGCCAGCAGCTTTGACAGTGGGACGCAGTATTTT.

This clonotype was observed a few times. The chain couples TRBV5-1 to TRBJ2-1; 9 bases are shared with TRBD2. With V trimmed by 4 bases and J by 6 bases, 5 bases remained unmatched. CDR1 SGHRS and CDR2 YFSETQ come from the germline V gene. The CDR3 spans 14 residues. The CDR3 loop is CASSQPTSGNEQFF. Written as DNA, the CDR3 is TGCGCCAGCAGCCAACCGACTAGCGGCAATGAGCAGTTCTTC.